These 17 T cell receptor beta chains were sequenced from one sample in a study of identical twins. TCRdb processed the 5' RACE reads anew with MiXCR; each CDR3 protein has one entry. The table lists 200,000 to 300,000 distinct CDR3 sequences, over 9.5% of them singletons. The sample was also reused in another study, on yellow fever vaccine responses in identical twins.

Sequencing was done on a sample of memory (CD45RO+) T cells sorted from blood. The receptor source for this set is a woman in her late teens or twenties in good health.

This clonotype showed up just a few times. The chain combines TRBV5-1 with TRBJ1-4; D call uncertain. Germline V CDR1 and CDR2: SGHRS, YFSETQ. This CDR3 has 14 residues. Trimming pared 0 bases from V and 6 bases from J, leaving 9 bases between. The CDR3 nucleotides are TGCGCCAGCAGCTTGGGGACGGTGCATGAAAAACTGTTTTTT. It yields the protein CASSLGTVHEKLFF. Filled out from reference TRBV5-1 and TRBJ1-4, the complete variable domain reads KAGVTQTPRYLIKTRGQQVTLSCSPISGHRSVSWYQQTPGQGLQFLFEYFSETQRNKGNFPGRFSGRQFSNSRSEMNVSTLELGDSALYLCASSLGTVHEKLFFGSGTQLSVL.

This clonotype was counted between two and nine times. CDR3 in DNA: TGTGCCAGCGGCCAGGGGTTGATCGATGAGCAGTTCTTC. It specifies CASGQGLIDEQFF. The chain uses TRBV11-2 and TRBJ2-1; D perhaps matches TRBD1 (6 bases). Germline loops: CDR1 SGHAT, CDR2 FQNNGV. There are 13 residues in the CDR3. Trimming left V 8 bases short and J 8 bases short, with 16 bases between.

This chain uses TRBV19 with TRBJ1-1; D is unresolved. The V end was cut by 5 bases, the J end by 10 bases, with 14 bases between. The length of the CDR3 is 12 residues. Germline CDR1 LNHDA, CDR2 SQIVND (reference sequence). CDR3 DNA: TGTGCCAGTAGTCAGGCGGGCCGGGGAGCTTTCTTT. It encodes CASSQAGRGAFF.

This clonotype occurred many times. The genes are TRBV10-3 and TRBJ2-3; D ambiguous. Germline values: CDR1 ENHRY, CDR2 SYGVKD. The V gene lost 5 bases and the J gene lost 4 bases, with 10 bases spanning the gap. The CDR3 is made up of 13 amino acids. The CDR3 bases are TGTGCCATCAGTCAAGGGAACCCAGATACGCAGTATTTT. The encoded protein is CAISQGNPDTQYF.

This clonotype was seen more than once but under ten times. The rearrangement uses TRBV29-1 and TRBJ2-5; D gene unclear. Germline-derived CDR1 and CDR2 are SQVTM and ANQGSEA. The CDR3 covers 12 residues. Deletions cut 8 bases from V and 3 bases from J, with 13 bases between. The chain's CDR3 is CSSLTTKETQYF. In nucleotides, the CDR3 is TGCAGCTCTTTGACAACCAAAGAGACCCAGTACTTC. The full variable domain, in which reference TRBV29-1 and TRBJ2-5 provide the parts outside the CDR3, is SAVISQKPSRDICQRGTSLTIQCQVDSQVTMMFWYRQQPGQSLTLIATANQGSEATYESGFVIDKFPISRPNLTFSTLTVSNMSPEDSSIYLCSSLTTKETQYFGPGTRLLVL.

This clonotype was seen only a few times. This rearrangement joins TRBV7-9 to TRBJ2-2; 12 positions agree with TRBD1. V gave up 3 bases and J gave up 3 bases; unmatched junction bases: 5. There are 17 residues in the CDR3. In germline, CDR1 is SEHNR, CDR2 FQNEAQ (reference sequence). The DNA for the CDR3 is TGTGCCAGCAGCTTTGGGACAGGGGGCGCTTACACCGGGGAGCTGTTTTTT. Its protein is CASSFGTGGAYTGELFF.

This clonotype was picked up a small number of times. The rearrangement joins TRBV19 to TRBJ2-7; D unresolved. CDR1 LNHDA and CDR2 SQIVND come from the germline V gene (reference sequence). CDR3 length equals 13 residues. Trimming stripped 3 bases from V and 6 bases from J, with 12 bases between. The CDR3 DNA follows: TGTGCCAGTAGTATGATGTGGAAAGGCGAGCAGTACTTC. Its translation is CASSMMWKGEQYF.

This clonotype has just a few counts. The chain links TRBV9 to TRBJ1-5; TRBD1 might be the D (5 bases). The V end lost 4 bases, the J end lost 7 bases, and 15 bases lay between the germline ends. This CDR3 is built from 14 residues. From germline, CDR1 is SGDLS and CDR2 YYNGEE. In DNA form, the CDR3 reads TGTGCCAGCAGCCCCTCCGGGGGTGGACAGCCCCAGCATTTT. Amino acids: CASSPSGGGQPQHF.

There are a few counts of this clonotype. The chain joins TRBV7-9 to TRBJ2-3, with D perhaps assigned TRBD1 or TRBD2 (6 bases each). The CDR3 has 15 amino acids. The germline V gene encodes CDR1 SEHNR and CDR2 FQNEAQ (reference sequence). The V and J ends lost 1 base and 5 bases respectively, with 13 bases between them. The CDR3 reads CASSLEGRGEDTQYF. The CDR3 coding sequence is TGTGCCAGCAGCTTAGAGGGAAGGGGGGAAGATACGCAGTATTTT.

Only a few counts were recorded for this clonotype. V is TRBV6-2 or TRBV6-3 and J is TRBJ1-1, with D tentatively TRBD1 (5 bases). Germline values: CDR1 MNHEY, CDR2 SVGEGT. V dropped 5 bases and J dropped 0 bases, with 10 bases sitting between them. CDR3 length equals 14 residues. The CDR3 coding sequence is TGTGCCAGCAGTAAAGGACAACTGAACACTGAAGCTTTCTTT. Its translation is CASSKGQLNTEAFF.

This clonotype turned up a few times. The chain uses TRBV28 and TRBJ2-1; 7 nucleotides line up with TRBD1. The CDR3 runs 16 residues. J was trimmed by 7 bases and V by 5 bases; bases with no gene match: 14. Germline CDR1 reads MDHEN; CDR2 reads SYDVKM. This chain's CDR3 is CASSIPQMTGKNEQFF. CDR3 sequence (DNA): TGTGCCAGCAGTATCCCCCAGATGACAGGGAAGAATGAGCAGTTCTTC.

This clonotype has more than one count but fewer than ten. The V gene is TRBV6-2 or TRBV6-3, the J gene TRBJ1-2, with D maybe TRBD1 (5 bases). CDR1 and CDR2 from the germline V gene are MNHEY and SVGEGT. There are 13 residues in the CDR3. V was pared by 8 bases and J by 7 bases, with 17 bases between. The CDR3 DNA sequence: TGTGCCAGCGGAACGGGGCTGCCGGGTGGCTACACCTTC. Its translation is CASGTGLPGGYTF.

This clonotype has a handful of counts. The gene calls are TRBV3-1 and TRBJ2-7, with D possibly TRBD2 on 5 matching bases. Looked up from germline, CDR1 is LGHDT and CDR2 is YNNKEL (reference sequence). CDR3 length equals 15 residues. The V and J ends lost 3 bases and 6 bases respectively, with 18 bases between them. The CDR3: CASSHRSPGSSEQYF. Here the CDR3 DNA reads TGTGCCAGCAGCCATCGTAGTCCGGGATCTTCCGAGCAGTACTTC.

In its sample, this clonotype was seen once. The chain carries TRBV28 and TRBJ2-1, with a weak D call TRBD2 (6 bases). The CDR3 is 15 residues long. The V gene lost 3 bases and the J gene lost 5 bases, with 14 bases spanning the gap. Germline CDR1 is MDHEN and CDR2 is SYDVKM. CDR3 amino acids: CASSFVGRRNNEQFF. In DNA form, the CDR3 reads TGTGCCAGCAGTTTCGTCGGGAGAAGAAACAATGAGCAGTTCTTC.

To note about this clonotype: A read error may produce the germline difference seen at one junction end. The V and J genes are TRBV7-7 and TRBJ2-5, with 10 bases fitting TRBD2. The CDR3 is 16 residues long. The germline gives CDR1 SSHAT, CDR2 FNYEAQ (reference sequence). The CDR3 loop is CASSPQATSGQETQYF. For the CDR3, the DNA is TGTGCTAGCAGCCCCCAAGCGACTAGCGGGCAAGAGACCCAGTACTTC.

This clonotype was counted a few times. This chain uses TRBV7-2 with TRBJ2-7; D call uncertain. Per the germline V gene, CDR1 is SGHTA and CDR2 is FQGNSA. V was shortened by 5 bases and J by 4 bases, with 12 bases between the two germline ends. This CDR3 comprises 13 residues. DNA of the CDR3: TGTGCCAGCAGCCTCCCTGGGTTTTACGAGCAGTACTTC. Translated: CASSLPGFYEQYF.

In DNA, the CDR3 is TGTGCCAGCGGTCGCGGCCTTGAGGAGACCCAGTACTTC. Its protein is CASGRGLEETQYF. The chain is built from TRBV11-2 and TRBJ2-5; D not resolved. Trimming removed 8 bases at V and 5 bases at J, with 15 bases between. Germline V gives CDR1 SGHAT, CDR2 FQNNGV. CDR3 length equals 13 residues.